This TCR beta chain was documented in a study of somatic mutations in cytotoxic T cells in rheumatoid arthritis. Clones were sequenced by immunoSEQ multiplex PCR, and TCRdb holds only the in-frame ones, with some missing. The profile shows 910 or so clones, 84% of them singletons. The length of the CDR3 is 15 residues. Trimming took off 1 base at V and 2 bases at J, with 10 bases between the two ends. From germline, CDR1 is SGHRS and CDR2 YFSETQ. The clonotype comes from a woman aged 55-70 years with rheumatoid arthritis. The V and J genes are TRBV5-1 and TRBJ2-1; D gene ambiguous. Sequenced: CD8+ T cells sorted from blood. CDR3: CASSLSRVTYNEQFF. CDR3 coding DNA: TGCGCCAGCAGCTTGAGCCGTGTAACCTACAATGAGCAGTTCTTC.